The T cell receptor beta chain under discussion was sequenced for a study of blood T cell repertoires in COVID-19. At the level of the study: Italy, Spain and the United States were the sources of the convalescent and acute COVID-19 samples. PBMCs, B-cell-depleted T cells, or T cells were the source of the cDNA or gDNA that made up the material.

In germline, CDR1 is SGHAT, CDR2 FQNNGV. This CDR3 has 16 amino acids. V lost 4 bases to trimming and J lost 3 bases; unmatched junction nucleotides: 10. As processed by the authors: For nucleated cells, counts were estimated from reference gene primer amplification. The data were produced by immunoSEQ multiplex PCR, yet TCRdb's version contains in-frame clones alone and is incomplete. V, J and clone size reflect that table, while D and trimming were determined from the DNA. The table shows 200,000 or so clones, with less than 90% occurring only once. The material sequenced was peripheral blood. V gene TRBV11-2 combines with J gene TRBJ2-3; TRBD1 matches 7 bases. The TCR comes from a woman aged 55-75 years who had recovered from COVID-19. DNA of the CDR3: TGTGCCAGCAGCTCACTGACAGGGCGGATGACAGATACGCAGTATTTT. It encodes CASSSLTGRMTDTQYF.